This T cell receptor beta chain was profiled in a study of sequential checkpoint blockade in melanoma. Overall study context: Maintenance nivolumab came after either treatment sequence. DNA from 91 pretreatment tumor samples underwent TCRβ immunosequencing. Broader study findings: For nivolumab-first patients, baseline tumor clonality was associated with response.

Clones were sequenced by immunoSEQ multiplex PCR, and TCRdb holds only the in-frame ones, with some missing. The sample carries 2,200 or so clones, roughly 24% recorded once. The CDR3 spans 17 residues. CDR1 SGHRS and CDR2 YFSETQ come from the germline V gene. The V segment lost 4 bases and the J segment 2 bases; nucleotides outside the gene matches: 12. Described treatment: randomized to nivolumab then ipilimumab (arm A) or the reverse (arm B). Of note for this clone: Its matching antigen is unknown.

The TCR sequence derives from a human donor with melanoma. This specimen was tumor tissue (inferred from file names), taken from a patient given nivolumab and ipilimumab in sequence. The chain has TRBV5-1 and TRBJ2-5, with TRBD2 identical over 9 bases. The CDR3 coding sequence is TGCGCCAGCAGCCTCGCGCTGACTAGCGGTCATCAAGAGACCCAGTACTTC. Translated, it gives CASSLALTSGHQETQYF.